This is a list of T cell receptor beta chains from one sample in a study of blood T cell repertoires in COVID-19. Libraries were prepared by immunoSEQ multiplex PCR; TCRdb keeps only in-frame clonotypes and omits some of them. The table shows around 130,000 clones, with roughly four fifths occurring only once. What was sequenced was peripheral blood. These receptors all stem from a human donor in a cohort sampled during active COVID-19. CDR3s leave out the opening cysteine and the closing phenylalanine or tryptophan. A D gene is named only where the DNA matches it firmly.

v_call	j_call	d_call	cdr3_aa
TRBV6-5	TRBJ1-4	TRBD1	ASSYSNRGIDEKLF
TRBV9	TRBJ2-3	TRBD2	ASSKAGGPDTQY
TRBV16	TRBJ2-7	-	ASSQSPRGSLQQY
TRBV5-1	TRBJ1-1	TRBD1	ASSLSTGLMNTEAF
TRBV7-8	TRBJ1-4	-	ASSLETETEKLF
TRBV6-5	TRBJ1-3	-	ASFPRDSGNTIY
TRBV5-4	TRBJ1-1	-	ASSPRMAGGGGHTEAF
TRBV19	TRBJ2-7	TRBD2	ASSPTGTSGAYEQY
TRBV9	TRBJ1-4	TRBD1	ASSAGTGGDEKLF
TRBV12-3/TRBV12-4	TRBJ1-1	-	ANIMNTEAF
TRBV29-1	TRBJ2-1	-	SVELAVNEQF
TRBV6-5	TRBJ2-7	-	ASSYGVGYEQY
TRBV11-3	TRBJ2-7	TRBD1	ASSLHRTGGYEQY
TRBV9	TRBJ2-1	TRBD2	ASSAGGLAGGREEQF
TRBV3-1/TRBV3-2	TRBJ2-1	TRBD2	ASSPPSGGVGEQF
TRBV5-4	TRBJ2-7	-	ASSLLGYEQY
TRBV5-4	TRBJ2-7	-	ASSLATGLDAYEQY
TRBV9	TRBJ1-6	-	ASSVGWSDSPLH
TRBV14	TRBJ1-2	TRBD1	ASSHPDRTGGYT
TRBV9	TRBJ2-5	-	ASSVDGSFQETQY
TRBV29-1	TRBJ1-2	-	SVGARGSGYGYT
TRBV24-1	TRBJ2-7	TRBD1	ATSDRDRELYEQY
TRBV5-1	TRBJ2-5	TRBD2	ASNGGGRGETQY
TRBV4-1	TRBJ1-3	-	ASSQRWSSGNTIY
TRBV28	TRBJ1-4	TRBD1	ASSRQGASNEKLF
TRBV5-6	TRBJ2-7	-	ASSITGSSYEQY
TRBV2	TRBJ2-7	-	ASSVYNEQY
TRBV5-4	TRBJ1-4	-	ASSWGGKLF
TRBV6-5	TRBJ1-2	-	ASRNRDTYGYT
TRBV7-3	TRBJ2-7	TRBD1	ASSLRAGTAYEQY
TRBV4-1	TRBJ1-6	-	ASSQAPGLSNSPLH
TRBV11-2	TRBJ1-2	-	ASSLLGVMSGYT
TRBV6-5	TRBJ2-7	TRBD2	AGPFPAGVRNEQY
TRBV18	TRBJ1-1	-	ASSRLQGRPLNTEAF
TRBV9	TRBJ1-1	TRBD1	ASSAASGQNRIQVPEAF
TRBV5-1	TRBJ2-7	TRBD2	ASRERDGSSYEQY
TRBV7-3	TRBJ2-2	-	ASSFLATGELF
TRBV30	TRBJ2-7	TRBD2	AWSDTTSGIVRYEQY
TRBV6-6	TRBJ2-7	-	ASSYSTGSEQY